A single sample gave rise to the 18 T cell receptor beta chains below, sequenced in a study of chemoradiotherapy in HPV16-positive cancers. Libraries were prepared by immunoSEQ multiplex PCR; TCRdb keeps only in-frame clonotypes and omits some of them. The table shows around 11,000 clones, with 74% occurring only once. The biological material was taken from a patient who underwent chemoradiotherapy. These receptors were taken from a human donor with HPV-associated anogenital cancer.

The gene calls are TRBV5-6 and TRBJ2-7; weak D call: TRBD1 (5 bases). The CDR3 is made up of 11 amino acids. Trimming shortened V by 5 bases and J by 11 bases, and 14 bases separated the two germline ends. Germline V gene sequence: CDR1 SGHDT, CDR2 YYEEEE. CDR3 sequence: CASSLGRVEYF. In DNA, the CDR3 is TGTGCCAGCAGTCTGGGCAGGGTGGAGTACTTC. Based on the CDR3 plus reference TRBV5-6 and TRBJ2-7, the full variable domain is DAGVTQSPTHLIKTRGQQVTLRCSPKSGHDTVSWYQQALGQGPQFIFQYYEEEERQRGNFPDRFSGHQFPNYSSELNVNALLLGDSALYLCASSLGRVEYFGPGTRLTVT.

The chain couples TRBV18 to TRBJ1-3; TRBD1 might be the D (5 bases). In germline, CDR1 is KGHSH, CDR2 LQKENI. CDR3 length: 17 residues. With 1 base removed from V and 0 bases from J, the gap between germline ends came to 13 bases. Written as DNA, the CDR3 is TGTGCCAGCTCACCACAACAGGCTGCCTTCTCTGGAAACACCATATATTTT. Translating gives CASSPQQAAFSGNTIYF.

This clone has more than one count but fewer than ten. CDR3 coding DNA: TGTGCCAGCAGTGATCCCACCCGCCCCAACGAGCAGTACGTC. It translates to CASSDPTRPNEQYV. This chain connects TRBV2 to TRBJ2-7; D gene uncertain. Deletions cut 3 bases from V and 5 bases from J, with 14 bases between. CDR1 and CDR2 (germline): SNHLY, FYNNEI. The CDR3 extends over 14 amino acids.

This chain connects TRBV6-6 to TRBJ2-1; 11 nucleotides agree with TRBD2. CDR3 length equals 13 residues. Germline V gives CDR1 MNHNY, CDR2 SVGAGI (reference sequence). The trim removed 6 bases at V and 7 bases at J, leaving 2 bases unmatched. The CDR3 DNA follows: TGTGCCAGCAGGGCTAGCGGGAGGAATGAGCAGTTCTTC. This gives the protein CASRASGRNEQFF.

The chain is built from TRBV25-1 and TRBJ1-1; TRBD1 aligns across 9 bases. Trimming cost V 8 bases and J 6 bases; bases outside gene matches: 4. The CDR3 spans 12 residues. The germline CDR1 and CDR2 sequences are MGHDK and SYGVNS. The CDR3: CASFGQGPEAFF. In DNA form, the CDR3 reads TGTGCCAGCTTCGGACAGGGGCCTGAAGCTTTCTTT.

This chain uses TRBV5-4 with TRBJ2-5; TRBD2 matches at 9 bases. In germline, CDR1 is SGHNT, CDR2 YYREEE (reference sequence). The J segment lost 4 bases and the V segment lost 2 bases, leaving 9 bases of the junction unmatched. This CDR3 is built from 16 residues. The DNA of the CDR3 is TGTGCCAGCAGCTTCCACCCGACTAGCGGCCCAGAGACCCAGTACTTC. This gives the protein CASSFHPTSGPETQYF.

This sequence joins TRBV10-3 and TRBJ1-5; D is possibly TRBD1 (6 bases). The CDR3 has 13 residues. Germline V gene data show CDR1 as ENHRY and CDR2 as SYGVKD. Between the trimmed V and J ends, which lost 6 bases and 4 bases, there was a span of 10 bases. CDR3 sequence reads: CAIRAQGNQPQHF. CDR3 DNA sequence: TGTGCCATCAGAGCTCAGGGGAATCAGCCCCAGCATTTT.

This clone is a singleton in its sample. This chain uses TRBV2 with TRBJ2-3; D may be TRBD1 or TRBD2 (5 bases each). The CDR3 is 13 amino acids. Trimming left V 7 bases short and J 11 bases short, with 19 bases between. Germline V gives CDR1 SNHLY, CDR2 FYNNEI. Here the CDR3 reads CASTFSGPSRQYF. The CDR3 region has the DNA TGTGCCAGCACCTTCTCGGGGCCCTCCCGGCAGTATTTT. Complete variable domain (other parts from reference TRBV2 and TRBJ2-3): EPEVTQTPSHQVTQMGQEVILRCVPISNHLYFYWYRQILGQKVEFLVSFYNNEISEKSEIFDDQFSVERPDGSNFTLKIRSTKLEDSAMYFCASTFSGPSRQYFGPGTRLTVL.

This sequence joins TRBV4-3 and TRBJ2-1, with D perhaps matching TRBD1 (5 bases). The germline V gene encodes CDR1 LGHNA and CDR2 YSLEER. The CDR3 length is 15 residues. V lost 4 bases to trimming and J lost 5 bases, with 15 bases between them. CDR3 bases: TGCGCCAGCAGCCGGGGCGGTGGTGGGAACAATGAGCAGTTCTTC. Amino acids: CASSRGGGGNNEQFF.

This chain links TRBV19 with TRBJ2-7; no clear D. CDR1 is LNHDA, CDR2 SQIVND, per germline (reference sequence). This CDR3 contains 14 residues. The V end lost 3 bases, the J end lost 0 bases, and 9 bases lay between the germline ends. CDR3 protein: CASSMSVVSYEQYF. Here the CDR3 DNA reads TGTGCCAGTAGTATGTCAGTAGTCTCCTACGAGCAGTACTTC.

The V gene is TRBV6-5, the J gene TRBJ1-2; weak D call: TRBD1 (5 bases). The germline gives CDR1 MNHEY, CDR2 SVGAGI. V dropped 10 bases and J dropped 5 bases, with 20 bases sitting between them. The length of the CDR3 is 14 residues. CDR3 in amino acids: CATTTQLGVYGYTF. Written as DNA, the CDR3 is TGTGCCACTACAACACAACTGGGGGTTTATGGCTACACCTTC.

The CDR3, as DNA: TGTGCCAGTAGTCGGGACAGGGCCCTCGACTATGGCTACACCTTC. It yields the protein CASSRDRALDYGYTF. The chain carries TRBV19 and TRBJ1-2, with TRBD1 matching 9 bases. CDR1 and CDR2 from the germline V gene are LNHDA and SQIVND (reference sequence). This CDR3 is 15 amino acids long. V trimming: 5 bases; J trimming: 3 bases; junction bases outside the gene matches: 7.

In this sample, this clone turned up a few times. The rearrangement uses TRBV5-1 and TRBJ2-5; weak D call: TRBD2 (6 bases). Between the trimmed V and J ends, which lost 0 bases and 0 bases, there was a span of 9 bases. CDR1 SGHRS and CDR2 YFSETQ come from the germline V gene. The CDR3 runs 15 residues. The CDR3 nucleotides are TGCGCCAGCAGCTTGGCCAGCGGGTACCAAGAGACCCAGTACTTC. This codes for CASSLASGYQETQYF.

In its sample, this clone was seen once. This chain connects TRBV9 to TRBJ2-7; D might be TRBD2 (5 bases). CDR3 length equals 15 residues. The ends were cut back, 0 bases at V and 5 bases at J, with 15 bases in the middle. Germline CDR1 SGDLS, CDR2 YYNGEE. The CDR3 DNA is TGTGCCAGCAGCGTAGGGCCTAGCCCCCTGCACGAGCAGTACTTC. Protein product: CASSVGPSPLHEQYF.

V is TRBV6-4 and J is TRBJ2-2; TRBD2 aligns across 11 bases. Germline V CDR1 and CDR2: MRHNA, SNTAGT. With 9 bases clipped from V and 5 bases from J, the junction kept 5 bases outside the gene matches. This CDR3 spans 14 amino acids. Here the CDR3 reads CASSTSGATGELFF. CDR3 in DNA: TGTGCCAGTTCGACTAGCGGGGCAACCGGGGAGCTGTTTTTT.

The chain carries TRBV27 and TRBJ1-5; D remains unclear. Trimming took off 2 bases at V and 3 bases at J, with 5 bases between the two ends. Germline values: CDR1 MNHEY, CDR2 SMNVEV (reference sequence). This CDR3 has 13 residues. In nucleotides, the CDR3 is TGTGCCAGCAGTTTAGTGGTCAATCAGCCCCAGCATTTT. Protein product: CASSLVVNQPQHF.

The chain is built from TRBV15 and TRBJ2-7; possibly TRBD2 for D (5 bases). CDR1 LNHNV and CDR2 YYDKDF come from the germline V gene (reference sequence). Trimming pared 0 bases from V and 6 bases from J, leaving 9 bases between. The CDR3 spans 13 residues. CDR3 loop: CATSRDRTGEQYV. In DNA, the CDR3 is TGTGCCACCAGCAGAGATAGGACTGGCGAGCAGTACGTC.

The chain joins TRBV5-1 to TRBJ1-2; D not resolved. Germline V gene lookup returns CDR1 SGHRS and CDR2 YFSETQ. This CDR3 has 12 residues. Trimming stripped 2 bases from V and 3 bases from J, with 5 bases between. The CDR3, as DNA: TGCGCCAGCAGCTTTGGGGACTATGGCTACACCTTC. As protein: CASSFGDYGYTF.